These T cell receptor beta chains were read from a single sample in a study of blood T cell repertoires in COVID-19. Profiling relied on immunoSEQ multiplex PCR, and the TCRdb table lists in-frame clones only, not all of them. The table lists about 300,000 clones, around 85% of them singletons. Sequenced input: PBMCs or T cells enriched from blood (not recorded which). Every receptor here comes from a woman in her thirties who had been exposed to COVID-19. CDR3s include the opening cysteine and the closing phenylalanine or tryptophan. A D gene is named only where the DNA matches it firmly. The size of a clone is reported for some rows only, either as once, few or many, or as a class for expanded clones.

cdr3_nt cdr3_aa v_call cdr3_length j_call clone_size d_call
TGTGCCAGTAGACAGGGAGGAGGCACTGAAGCTTTCTTT CASRQGGGTEAFF TRBV6-4 13 TRBJ1-1 NA TRBD1
TGTGCCAGCAGTTTATACGCCAGACTAGCGGCCTACAATGAGCAGTTCTTC CASSLYARLAAYNEQFF TRBV27 17 TRBJ2-1 NA TRBD2
TGTGCCAGCAGCGTAGCGGGAGGGAATGAGCAGTTCTTC CASSVAGGNEQFF TRBV9 13 TRBJ2-1 NA TRBD2
TGTGCCAGCAGCTTAACGGGGACTAGCGGGAGTGGTATCCTGTTCTTC CASSLTGTSGSGILFF TRBV7-3 16 TRBJ2-1 NA TRBD2
TGTGCCAGCAGCGTAGGATCAGTCCCGAACACTGAAGCTTTCTTT CASSVGSVPNTEAFF TRBV9 15 TRBJ1-1 NA NA
TGTGCCAGCAGCCTTAGAAGGGACTTCCAAGAGACCCAGTACTTC CASSLRRDFQETQYF TRBV3-1/TRBV3-2 15 TRBJ2-5 NA NA
TGTGCCAGCAGCTCCCTCAGGGTAACCTACGAGCAGTACTTC CASSSLRVTYEQYF TRBV11-2 14 TRBJ2-7 NA NA
TGTGCCAGCAGCTATAACCTTCTCACAGGGAGCACTAACTATGGCTACACCTTC CASSYNLLTGSTNYGYTF TRBV3-1/TRBV3-2 18 TRBJ1-2 NA NA
TGTGCCAGCAGCCGCCCAGGGGGCTTGGAGACCCAGTACTTC CASSRPGGLETQYF TRBV16 14 TRBJ2-5 NA TRBD1
TGCGCCAGCAGCCAGACAGCGGGAGGGCCTTACAATGAGCAGTTCTTC CASSQTAGGPYNEQFF TRBV5-1 16 TRBJ2-1 NA TRBD2
TGTGCCACCAGCAGAGATCCCCAGTGGTTTCCTGAGCAGTTCTTC CATSRDPQWFPEQFF TRBV15 15 TRBJ2-1 NA NA
TGTGCCAGCAGCTTGAGACAGAGCACAGATACGCAGTATTTT CASSLRQSTDTQYF TRBV7-9 14 TRBJ2-3 NA NA
TGTGCCAGCAGCTTGGAACACCCGGGACAGAAGTTCTACGAGCAGTACTTC CASSLEHPGQKFYEQYF TRBV5-4 17 TRBJ2-7 NA TRBD1
TGCGCCAGCAGCCACCCGGACAGGGGGCTATACGAGCAGTACTTC CASSHPDRGLYEQYF TRBV4-1 15 TRBJ2-7 NA TRBD1
TGTGCCAGCAGCCTTACTAGCGGGAGTTCGTACGAGCAGTACTTC CASSLTSGSSYEQYF TRBV28 15 TRBJ2-7 NA TRBD2
TGTGCCAGCAGCGTCGCGGGGGGGCTCCGCGAGCAGTACTTC CASSVAGGLREQYF TRBV9 14 TRBJ2-7 NA TRBD2
TGCAGCGCGGGGAAGGGGACAGGGAGCGGCTACACCTTC CSAGKGTGSGYTF TRBV29-1 13 TRBJ1-2 few TRBD1